This T cell receptor beta chain was obtained from a study of T cells in women clearing cervical HPV infection. For the study at large: Controls were women whose single incident HPV16 infection cleared within 12 months without precancer or cancer. Controls gave blood once infection was undetectable; cases at lesion identification.

From germline, CDR1 is SGHKS and CDR2 YYEKEE (reference sequence). The CDR3 extends over 14 amino acids. Trimming left V 0 bases short and J 7 bases short, with 13 bases between. Concerning this clone: The antigen is undetermined. The read finishes 3 residues shy of the CDR3 end, and the germline J gene is used to complete it.

Clones were read by immunoSEQ multiplex PCR, and TCRdb kept only the in-frame ones, dropping some. Recorded for this sample: approximately 41,000 clones. Whole-study results and caveats: Effector/memory and HPV-specific T cells were not isolated, and association timing is unknown. Combining TCR richness with V gene abundances gave about 0.87 AUC.

The chain recombines TRBV5-5 with TRBJ1-2; maybe TRBD1 (6 bases). The receptor's source is a woman between 18 and 70 years old with a cervical HPV16 infection that either progressed to CIN3+ or cleared (not recorded which). Sequenced material: blood buffy coat. The covered CDR3 bases are TGTGCCAGCAGCTTGGCGAACAGGGCGAGTGGC. It specifies CASSLANRASG. The entire CDR3 is CASSLANRASGYTF.